The next 12 T cell receptor beta chains were all read from a single sample in a study of early T cells in non-severe SARS-CoV-2 infection. One entry per CDR3 protein, called by TCRdb with MiXCR from the 5' RACE reads. The sample lists 55,000 to 70,000 distinct CDR3 sequences, roughly 9.7% occurring once. Sequencing input: whole blood. The source of these receptors is an adult who was a healthcare worker with PCR-confirmed SARS-CoV-2 infection or an uninfected control (not recorded which).

This clonotype has ten or more counts. The chain has TRBV7-3 and TRBJ2-3; D uncertain. CDR3 length: 15 residues. Germline V gives CDR1 SGHTA, CDR2 FQGTGA. The V end was cut by 2 bases, the J end by 4 bases, with 13 bases between. The DNA for the CDR3 is TGTGCCAGCAGCTTATCCGGGCCTCCCGCAGATACGCAGTATTTT. Translating it yields CASSLSGPPADTQYF.

This clonotype came up many times. The rearrangement links TRBV25-1 to TRBJ1-5, with D unresolved. Germline V lookup: CDR1 MGHDK, CDR2 SYGVNS. Trimming took 0 bases from V and 1 from J, leaving 4 bases between them. The CDR3 is 14 residues long. CDR3 amino acids: CASSEYSSNQPQHF. As DNA, the CDR3 is TGTGCCAGCAGTGAATATAGCAGCAATCAGCCCCAGCATTTT.

The table lists this clonotype with a few counts. The rearrangement joins TRBV29-1 to TRBJ1-1, with no clear D. Germline V lookup: CDR1 SQVTM, CDR2 ANQGSEA. There are 12 residues in the CDR3. V was cut by 6 bases and J by 3 bases, with 11 bases left in between. The CDR3 sequence is CSVKTQHTEAFF. The CDR3, as DNA: TGCAGCGTGAAGACACAACACACTGAAGCTTTCTTT.

At least ten counts were recorded for this clonotype. J is TRBJ2-5 and V is TRBV7-6; D is perhaps TRBD2 (5 bases). The CDR3 sequence is 15 residues long. The germline V gene has CDR1 SGHVS and CDR2 FNYEAQ. V lost 5 bases, J lost 2 bases, and 15 bases lay in between. This CDR3 is CASSPYPGIQETQYF. The CDR3 nucleotides are TGTGCCAGCAGCCCCTACCCCGGGATTCAAGAGACCCAGTACTTC.

The chain links TRBV5-6 to TRBJ2-7; the D gene is possibly TRBD1 (5 bases). Trimming stripped 2 bases from V and 0 bases from J, with 15 bases between. Germline assignment: CDR1 SGHDT and CDR2 YYEEEE. This CDR3 is 16 amino acids long. The CDR3 bases are TGTGCCAGCAGCTTCCTAGGGGCTATGAGCTCCTACGAGCAGTACTTC. This sequence encodes CASSFLGAMSSYEQYF.

The rearrangement links TRBV25-1 to TRBJ1-3; 9 positions agree with TRBD1. The ends lost 3 bases at V and 4 bases at J; junction bases unmatched: 4. This CDR3 is built from 15 residues. The germline V gene encodes CDR1 MGHDK and CDR2 SYGVNS. The CDR3 sequence: CASSDPGTGGNTIYF. The CDR3 coding sequence is TGTGCCAGCAGTGATCCCGGGACAGGGGGAAACACCATATATTTT.

The gene calls are TRBV7-3 and TRBJ1-3; the D gene is possibly TRBD1 (6 bases). V was shortened by 6 bases and J by 2 bases, with 14 bases between the two germline ends. Per germline, CDR1 SGHTA and CDR2 FQGTGA. The CDR3 extends over 15 amino acids. The CDR3 loop is CASRLGGSTGNTIYF. For the CDR3, the DNA is TGTGCCAGCAGATTAGGGGGATCCACTGGAAACACCATATATTTT.

The chain links TRBV29-1 to TRBJ2-3, with D tentatively TRBD2 (6 bases). CDR3 size: 14 residues. Trimming cost V 4 bases and J 3 bases, with 14 bases left between them. The germline V gene has CDR1 SQVTM and CDR2 ANQGSEA. The CDR3 loop reads CSVGIRERTDTQYF. CDR3 in DNA: TGCAGCGTTGGCATCCGGGAGAGGACAGATACGCAGTATTTT.

This clonotype was found many times. The rearrangement joins TRBV6-2 or TRBV6-3 to TRBJ1-2; TRBD1 agrees at 11 bases. Germline V gene data show CDR1 as MNHEY and CDR2 as SVGEGT. CDR3 length: 11 amino acids. CDR3 in DNA: TGTGCTACGAGGACAGGGGGCGGCTACACCTTC. It yields the protein CATRTGGGYTF.

On this clonotype itself: The DNA is omitted, as the CDR3 cannot be located on it reliably, and the CDR3 follows TCRdb's listing. The gene calls are TRBV5-1 and TRBJ2-2; the table's TRBD2 call for D was not verified on the DNA. 15 amino acids form the CDR3, both terminal residues included. Germline loops: CDR1 SGHRS, CDR2 YFSETQ. The CDR3 sequence: CASRSGLARPGSCFF.

This clonotype was seen many times. The chain couples TRBV20-1 to TRBJ2-5; TRBD1 is a possible D gene (6 bases). Germline values: CDR1 DFQATT, CDR2 SNEGSKA (reference sequence). The CDR3 sequence is 13 residues long. V shed 4 bases and J shed 5 bases, with 14 bases lying between them. The CDR3 nucleotides read TGCAGTGCTAACCGACAGGTACGGGAGACCCAGTACTTC. Its translation: CSANRQVRETQYF.

This clonotype was seen at least ten times. The V call is TRBV7-2, the J call TRBJ1-2; possibly TRBD1 for D (6 bases). Germline V gene data show CDR1 as SGHTA and CDR2 as FQGNSA. V was trimmed by 5 bases and J by 8 bases, leaving 18 bases between them. This CDR3 comprises 14 residues. CDR3 in amino acids: CASSPREGGKGYTF. The CDR3 nucleotides read TGTGCCAGCAGCCCCCGGGAGGGGGGTAAGGGCTACACCTTC.